One and the same sample provided the 16 T cell receptor beta chains below, sequenced in a study of blood T cell repertoires in COVID-19. The repertoire was sequenced with immunoSEQ multiplex PCR; TCRdb's copy has only in-frame clones and lacks some. This table holds about 130,000 clones, around 83% found once. The sample comprised PBMCs or T cells enriched from blood (not recorded which). These receptors originate from a man aged 50 to 59 who had recovered from COVID-19.

The rearrangement uses TRBV19 and TRBJ2-7; 8 bases match TRBD1. J was trimmed by 2 bases and V by 3 bases; bases with no gene match: 3. Germline V CDR1 and CDR2: LNHDA, SQIVND (reference sequence). The CDR3 is made up of 14 amino acids. The CDR3 spells CASSMETGAYEQYF. The CDR3 DNA reads as TGTGCCAGTAGTATGGAGACAGGGGCCTACGAGCAGTACTTC.

This clone has just a few counts. This sequence joins TRBV30 and TRBJ1-2; D may be TRBD1 (6 bases). The CDR3 contains 11 residues. In germline, CDR1 is GTSNPN, CDR2 SVGIG (reference sequence). Trimming cost V 4 bases and J 14 bases, with 17 bases left between them. CDR3: CAWMGTKKWTF. The CDR3 region has the DNA TGTGCCTGGATGGGGACAAAAAAATGGACCTTC.

The J gene is TRBJ1-4, the V gene TRBV4-1, with D possibly being TRBD1 (5 bases). This CDR3 is built from 15 residues. Germline CDR1 MGHRA, CDR2 YSYEKL. V lost 4 bases and J lost 7, with 16 bases in between. This chain's CDR3 is CASSRQTVGGEKLFF. CDR3 nucleotides: TGCGCCAGCAGCCGACAAACGGTCGGGGGTGAAAAACTGTTTTTT.

The V call is TRBV7-9, the J call TRBJ2-3, with 8 positions matching TRBD2. From germline, CDR1 is SEHNR and CDR2 FQNEAQ (reference sequence). The ends lost 2 bases at V and 6 bases at J; junction bases unmatched: 7. The CDR3 loop spans 15 amino acids. Here the CDR3 DNA reads TGTGCCAGCAGCTTATCTCGGGGGGGAGTGGATACGCAGTATTTT. Its translation is CASSLSRGGVDTQYF.

V and J are TRBV2 and TRBJ2-3; tentative D call: TRBD1 (5 bases). The CDR3 covers 15 residues. Germline CDR1 SNHLY, CDR2 FYNNEI. Trimming removed 0 bases at V and 5 bases at J, with 12 bases between. As DNA, the CDR3 is TGTGCCAGCAGTGAAGCTCAGGGCGTTCAAGATACGCAGTATTTT. Residues: CASSEAQGVQDTQYF.

This sequence joins TRBV19 and TRBJ2-3; tentative D call: TRBD2 (6 bases). Germline-derived CDR1 and CDR2 are LNHDA and SQIVND (reference sequence). The germline V and J ends were trimmed by 3 bases and 8 bases, with 12 bases remaining between them. The CDR3 sequence is 13 residues long. The CDR3 nucleotides read TGTGCCAGTAGTATGAAAGGGAGGATTACGCAGTATTTT. Translated, it gives CASSMKGRITQYF.

J is TRBJ2-1 and V is TRBV12-5; 12 nucleotides match TRBD2. V lost 7 bases, J lost 0 bases, and 13 bases stayed unmatched. The CDR3 has 19 residues. CDR1 LGHNT and CDR2 FRNRAP come from the germline V gene. The CDR3 spells CASAPRLAGAPGSYNEQFF. The DNA of the CDR3 is TGTGCTAGTGCCCCTCGACTAGCGGGGGCGCCGGGCTCCTACAATGAGCAGTTCTTC.

This chain uses TRBV30 with TRBJ2-6, with D tentatively TRBD1 (6 bases). In germline, CDR1 is GTSNPN, CDR2 SVGIG (reference sequence). With 4 bases removed from V and 4 bases from J, the gap between germline ends came to 11 bases. The CDR3 has 14 amino acids. Here the CDR3 DNA reads TGTGCCTGGAACTCAGGGGTCGGGGCCAACGTCCTGACTTTC. This encodes CAWNSGVGANVLTF.

The rearrangement joins TRBV6-6 to TRBJ1-3; no clear D. Per germline, CDR1 MNHNY and CDR2 SVGAGI (reference sequence). CDR3 length equals 15 residues. Trimming left V 6 bases short and J 3 bases short, with 15 bases between. The DNA for the CDR3 is TGTGCCAGCAGCAGCCGTGGAGGCGGTGGAAACACCATATATTTT. Its translation is CASSSRGGGGNTIYF.

The chain combines TRBV7-9 with TRBJ2-3; possible D gene TRBD2, 6 bases. Trimming stripped 5 bases from V and 3 bases from J, with 18 bases between. CDR1 and CDR2 from the germline V gene are SEHNR and FQNEAQ (reference sequence). The CDR3 contains 16 residues. The CDR3 region has the DNA TGTGCCAGCAGCCCCCCAGGCAGGGCGGGGACAGATACGCAGTATTTT. Its translation is CASSPPGRAGTDTQYF.

The rearrangement links TRBV21-1 to TRBJ1-4; the DNA was not compared with TRBD1, the D call given in the table. TRBV21-1 is shown as a pseudogene. The CDR3 has 15 residues. CDR3 in amino acids: CASDQGRATNEKLFF. CDR3 sequence (DNA): TGTGCCAGCGACCAGGGTAGGGCAACTAATGAAAAACTGTTTTTT.

The chain links TRBV20-1 to TRBJ1-4; 9 nucleotides align to TRBD1. Germline trimming cut 3 bases from V and 6 bases from J; bases unmatched to any gene: 17. CDR3 length equals 18 residues. CDR1 is DFQATT, CDR2 SNEGSKA, per germline (reference sequence). The CDR3 DNA is TGCAGTGCTAGTGCTGACCCCGGGACAGGGTTGCTAGATGAAAAACTGTTTTTT. Amino acids: CSASADPGTGLLDEKLFF.

The chain employs TRBV4-3 and TRBJ2-3, with D possibly being TRBD2 (5 bases). The V gene lost 2 bases and the J gene lost 0 bases, with 12 bases spanning the gap. CDR1 is LGHNA and CDR2 is YSLEER in the germline V gene. This CDR3 region has 16 residues. CDR3 in DNA: TGCGCCAGCAGCCAAAAGCGGCTTACTAGCACAGATACGCAGTATTTT. Protein product: CASSQKRLTSTDTQYF.

This clone was counted a few times. Different DNA sequences within this sample yield the same CDR3. This chain uses TRBV18 with TRBJ1-1; D is uncertain. The V end was cut by 2 bases, the J end by 1 base, with 8 bases between. This CDR3 region has 14 residues. CDR1 and CDR2 from the germline V gene are KGHSH and LQKENI. CDR3 DNA sequence: TGTGCCAGCTCACCAAACGAGGGGAACACTGAAGCTTTCTTT. This sequence encodes CASSPNEGNTEAFF.

The chain is built from TRBV7-2 and TRBJ2-1; 14 positions agree with TRBD2. The J segment lost 11 bases and the V segment lost 2 bases, leaving 11 bases of the junction unmatched. The CDR3 consists of 17 residues. Germline lookup yields CDR1 SGHTA and CDR2 FQGNSA. CDR3 in amino acids: CASSLYGLAGGRDQQFF. Written as DNA, the CDR3 is TGTGCCAGCAGCTTATACGGACTAGCGGGGGGAAGGGATCAGCAGTTCTTC.

This clone was picked up a small number of times. The chain has TRBV5-8 and TRBJ2-5, with 10 bases fitting TRBD2. The CDR3 is made up of 16 amino acids. The germline CDR1 and CDR2 sequences are SGHTS and YDEGEE. The ends lost 5 bases at V and 4 bases at J; junction bases unmatched: 11. The CDR3 nucleotides read TGTGCCAGCAGGAGCGGGGGGGCCCGTTCACGAGAGACCCAGTACTTC. Protein: CASRSGGARSRETQYF.